This T cell receptor beta chain appears in the sequencing data of a study of CD8 T cells in ankylosing spondylitis (dated by TCRdb to between 2016 and 2019). The study in broad terms: The study profiled T cell receptor beta repertoires in healthy donors and ankylosing spondylitis patients to find disease-linked TCR variants. Peripheral blood was sampled, and synovial fluid was additionally collected from ankylosing spondylitis patients. The whole study cohort included 85 to 120 healthy donors and some 27 ankylosing spondylitis patients.

V has 4 bases trimmed and J has 4 bases trimmed; junction bases matching no gene number 15. CDR1 and CDR2 (LGHDT, YNNKEL) derive from the germline V gene (reference sequence). Including the terminal cysteine and phenylalanine, the CDR3 comprises 18 residues. The DNA shown is the 54-base CDR3, in frame from base 1. Points the paper makes about the study in general: Some of the motif variants had been reported before in the synovial fluid and blood of reactive arthritis patients, a finding that suggests common disease-initiation mechanisms. The disease-linked clones were reported to be significantly enriched in matched synovial fluid samples from ankylosing spondylitis patients. A TCR beta motif made up of several highly homologous amino acid variants appeared to be characteristic of blood from ankylosing spondylitis patients. The disease-linked clones showed a CD8+ phenotype and occurred at relatively low frequencies in peripheral blood.

Concerning this clonotype itself: Its binding antigen is unknown. There are no base qualities to consult, and no much larger clone falls within one base.

The data were produced on an Illumina HiSeq 2500. Quantitative 5'-RACE with molecular barcodes was the method used to prepare the TCR beta libraries. In the source study's methods: A new computational method, built on a probabilistic model of VDJ rearrangement, was used to identify disease-linked TCR variants. TCRdb redid the processing of the public reads, applying fastp at Q25 and MiXCR, and retained in-frame beta chains. Every entry covers one CDR3 protein and lists the most common genes and DNA from its rows. The V and J calls follow TCRdb's processing rather than the paper's. A total of some 87,000 distinct CDR3 sequences appear in this sample, under 30% of them only once. The ten largest clones capture 45% to 65% of the sample.

The sequencing input was blood, either unsorted or a sorted T cell fraction (not recorded which). The chain was built from TRBV3-1 and TRBJ1-5; TRBD1 aligns with 8 central bases. This clonotype was obtained from a male donor with ankylosing spondylitis or in good health (not recorded which). The CDR3: CASSPSAKRTGSNQPQHF. The nucleotide sequence is given as TGTGCCAGCAGCCCCTCGGCTAAGAGGACAGGGAGTAATCAGCCCCAGCATTTT.